One and the same sample provided the 22 T cell receptor beta chains below, sequenced in a study of shared clonotypes between healthy human individuals. Clones were sequenced by immunoSEQ multiplex PCR, and TCRdb holds only the in-frame ones, with some missing. The table lists more than 200,000 clones, over 50% of them singletons, with approximately 10% in the top ten. The sample taken for sequencing was memory CD4+ T cells sorted from blood. Documented subset: CD45RA-negative fraction. The receptor set was obtained from a young man in good health.

For the CDR3, the DNA is TGTGCCAGCAGCTTAAGGCAGGGAGCCTACGAGCAGTACTTC. Its protein is CASSLRQGAYEQYF. J is TRBJ2-7 and V is TRBV7-6; D may match TRBD1 or TRBD2 (5 bases each). Trimming took 2 bases from V and 2 from J, leaving 10 bases between them. Looked up from germline, CDR1 is SGHVS and CDR2 is FNYEAQ. The CDR3 extends over 14 amino acids.

To note about this clone: A read error may account for a junction end that differs from germline. The chain employs TRBV6-1 and TRBJ2-5; D is unclear. Germline lookup yields CDR1 MNHNS and CDR2 SASEGT. The CDR3 runs 12 residues. The CDR3 loop reads CASSEVAETQYF. CDR3 nucleotide sequence: TGTGCCAGCAGCGAAGTTGCGGAGACCCAGTACTTC.

This clone was picked up a small number of times. This chain links TRBV28 with TRBJ1-5; D not certain. The CDR3 runs to 12 residues. V was pared by 5 bases and J by 6 bases, with 8 bases between. The germline gives CDR1 MDHEN, CDR2 SYDVKM. In nucleotides, the CDR3 is TGTGCCAGCAGTCCCCAGATTCAGCCCCAGCATTTT. Translation gives CASSPQIQPQHF.

The rearrangement joins TRBV5-4 to TRBJ1-4; D ambiguous. The CDR3 extends over 13 amino acids. Germline V gene lookup returns CDR1 SGHNT and CDR2 YYREEE (reference sequence). Trimming stripped 4 bases from V and 8 bases from J, with 12 bases between. DNA for the CDR3: TGTGCCAGCAGCCCTGGCCTGGGGGAAAAACTGTTTTTT. It specifies CASSPGLGEKLFF.

A few counts support this clone. The V and J genes are TRBV2 and TRBJ2-2; perhaps TRBD1 as D (5 bases). CDR3 length equals 16 residues. CDR1 SNHLY and CDR2 FYNNEI come from the germline V gene. Trimming shortened V by 6 bases and J by 1 base, and 15 bases separated the two germline ends. In DNA, the CDR3 is TGTGCCAGCAGCTCACCTAGGGGCCGGAACACCGGGGAGCTGTTTTTT. Translation gives CASSSPRGRNTGELFF.

The chain employs TRBV7-2 and TRBJ2-1, with D perhaps TRBD2 (5 bases). Trimming cost V 6 bases and J 4 bases, with 19 bases left between them. Germline-derived CDR1 and CDR2 are SGHTA and FQGNSA. CDR3 size: 16 residues. The CDR3 nucleotides read TGTGCCAGCAGTCAAGTTTCCTCCAGCGGATACAATGAGCAGTTCTTC. This codes for CASSQVSSSGYNEQFF. Drawing the rest from reference TRBV7-2 and TRBJ2-1, the complete variable domain is GAGVSQSPSNKVTEKGKDVELRCDPISGHTALYWYRQSLGQGLEFLIYFQGNSAPDKSGLPSDRFSAERTGGSVSTLTIQRTQQEDSAVYLCASSQVSSSGYNEQFFGPGTRLTVL.

This sequence joins TRBV10-1 and TRBJ2-2; D call uncertain. The CDR3 has 14 residues. Germline V lookup: CDR1 WNHNN, CDR2 SYGVQD (reference sequence). V was cut by 3 bases and J by 7 bases, with 12 bases left in between. In DNA form, the CDR3 reads TGCGCCAGCAGTGAATCTATCTCCTACGGGGAGCTGTTTTTT. Translated, it gives CASSESISYGELFF.

The chain recombines TRBV18 with TRBJ2-1; D remains ambiguous. V was trimmed by 1 base and J by 3 bases, leaving 10 bases between them. CDR3 length equals 15 residues. CDR1 is KGHSH and CDR2 is LQKENI in the germline V gene. This chain's CDR3 is CASSPLAVDYNEQFF. CDR3 DNA sequence: TGTGCCAGCTCACCACTGGCGGTTGACTACAATGAGCAGTTCTTC.

This clone was detected ten times or more. Other nucleotide sequences in the sample specify the same CDR3. The rearrangement links TRBV2 to TRBJ2-1; 7 positions match TRBD1. The CDR3 covers 16 residues. V dropped 1 base and J dropped 3; count of bases not matched to a gene: 6. Germline assignment: CDR1 SNHLY and CDR2 FYNNEI. CDR3 amino acids: CASSEVRDSYYNEQFF. The CDR3 DNA follows: TGTGCCAGCAGTGAAGTCCGGGACAGTTACTACAATGAGCAGTTCTTC.

The rearrangement links TRBV25-1 to TRBJ2-5, with D uncertain. V was shortened by 6 bases and J by 3 bases, with 11 bases between the two germline ends. Germline V gene data show CDR1 as MGHDK and CDR2 as SYGVNS. This CDR3 comprises 13 residues. DNA for the CDR3: TGTGCCAGCAGCCCGACAATGAAAGAGACCCAGTACTTC. Translated: CASSPTMKETQYF.

This clone showed up just a few times. The chain is built from TRBV6-1 and TRBJ2-5; possibly TRBD1 for D (5 bases). The CDR3 is made up of 14 amino acids. Trimming removed 0 bases from V and 13 bases from J, with 18 bases in between. CDR1 is MNHNS, CDR2 SASEGT, per germline. The CDR3 DNA reads TGTGCCAGCAGTGAAGCCCCAACCGACAGAGGAAGGTACTTC. Translated: CASSEAPTDRGRYF.

The chain links TRBV10-3 to TRBJ2-2, with TRBD2 matching over 9 bases. The V segment lost 11 bases and the J segment 6 bases; nucleotides outside the gene matches: 13. This CDR3 contains 15 residues. Germline V lookup: CDR1 ENHRY, CDR2 SYGVKD. CDR3 in amino acids: CAAGPGLASSGELFF. The CDR3 DNA is TGTGCCGCCGGTCCGGGACTAGCCTCGTCCGGGGAGCTGTTTTTT.

V and J are TRBV9 and TRBJ2-1; no clear D gene. The CDR3 has 16 amino acids. The ends were cut back, 2 bases at V and 0 bases at J, with 12 bases in the middle. Per germline, CDR1 SGDLS and CDR2 YYNGEE. The CDR3 protein is CASSVMVTGSYNEQFF. The CDR3 coding sequence is TGTGCCAGCAGCGTGATGGTGACGGGCTCCTACAATGAGCAGTTCTTC.

The rearrangement links TRBV19 to TRBJ1-1; 7 bases align to TRBD1. Unmatched junction bases numbered 6, after V lost 6 bases and J lost 5 bases. The CDR3 sequence is 13 residues long. The V gene's germline CDR1 is LNHDA and CDR2 SQIVND (reference sequence). The CDR3: CASSLTGRTEAFF. As DNA, the CDR3 is TGTGCCAGTAGCCTGACAGGGAGGACTGAAGCTTTCTTT.

J is TRBJ2-5 and V is TRBV18; TRBD1 matches at 7 bases. The V and J ends lost 4 bases and 5 bases, in that order; junction bases with no gene match: 10. Germline V gene sequence: CDR1 KGHSH, CDR2 LQKENI. The CDR3 covers 15 residues. As DNA, the CDR3 is TGTGCCAGCTCACAAACCACAGGGGATGGGGAGACCCAGTACTTC. Protein sequence: CASSQTTGDGETQYF.

In this sample, this clone turned up many times. The chain couples TRBV27 to TRBJ2-1, with a tentative D call TRBD1 (5 bases). Between the trimmed V and J ends, which lost 4 bases and 4 bases, there was a span of 8 bases. In germline, CDR1 is MNHEY, CDR2 SMNVEV (reference sequence). This CDR3 has 13 residues. The CDR3 nucleotides read TGTGCCAGCAGTTCATACAGGTACAATGAGCAGTTCTTC. Encoded protein: CASSSYRYNEQFF.

The V and J genes are TRBV28 and TRBJ1-5; 7 positions agree with TRBD1. The CDR3 covers 14 residues. The ends lost 6 bases at V and 5 bases at J; junction bases unmatched: 7. Germline V gene lookup returns CDR1 MDHEN and CDR2 SYDVKM. The CDR3 loop reads CASSLGDSYQPQHF. CDR3 sequence (DNA): TGTGCCAGCAGCCTCGGGGACAGTTATCAGCCCCAGCATTTT.

J is TRBJ2-7 and V is TRBV30; a possible D gene is TRBD2 (5 bases). Germline V gives CDR1 GTSNPN, CDR2 SVGIG (reference sequence). V lost 1 base and J lost 6, with 7 bases in between. CDR3 size: 11 residues. CDR3 in amino acids: CAWSERAEQYF. As DNA, the CDR3 is TGTGCCTGGAGTGAGAGGGCCGAGCAGTACTTC.

The CDR3 DNA reads TGTGCCAGCAGCTTGAACTCCTACGAGCAGTACTTC. Encoded protein: CASSLNSYEQYF. The V call is TRBV5-4, the J call TRBJ2-7; D gene uncertain. The CDR3 contains 12 residues. V lost 1 base and J lost 0, with 2 bases in between. Germline V gives CDR1 SGHNT, CDR2 YYREEE (reference sequence). Combining the CDR3 with reference TRBV5-4 and TRBJ2-7 gives the whole variable domain ETGVTQSPTHLIKTRGQQVTLRCSSQSGHNTVSWYQQALGQGPQFIFQYYREEENGRGNFPPRFSGLQFPNYSSELNVNALELDDSALYLCASSLNSYEQYFGPGTRLTVT.

V gene TRBV14 combines with J gene TRBJ2-3; 7 bases match TRBD2. Germline V CDR1 and CDR2: SGHDN, FVKESK. The CDR3 covers 16 residues. The V and J ends lost 4 bases and 2 bases, in that order; junction bases with no gene match: 9. The CDR3 DNA is TGTGCCAGCAGCCCGAAAGCGGGAAGGGACACAGATACGCAGTATTTT. Its protein is CASSPKAGRDTDTQYF.

The chain couples TRBV10-3 to TRBJ2-1, with TRBD1 as a possible D gene (7 bases). The germline gives CDR1 ENHRY, CDR2 SYGVKD. The germline V and J ends were trimmed by 3 bases and 11 bases, with 11 bases remaining between them. The CDR3 is made up of 12 amino acids. CDR3 residues: CAISDQGGKQFF. Written as DNA, the CDR3 is TGTGCCATCAGTGACCAGGGGGGTAAGCAGTTCTTC.

The chain combines TRBV25-1 with TRBJ2-2; possibly TRBD1 for D (5 bases). This CDR3 is 16 amino acids long. V gave up 3 bases and J gave up 4 bases, with 15 bases separating them. CDR1 is MGHDK, CDR2 SYGVNS, per germline. In DNA form, the CDR3 reads TGTGCCAGCAGTGACCCACAGGTGGGATCCACCGGGGAGCTGTTTTTT. Encoded protein: CASSDPQVGSTGELFF. The complete variable domain, with remaining parts taken from reference TRBV25-1 and TRBJ2-2, reads EADIYQTPRYLVIGTGKKITLECSQTMGHDKMYWYQQDPGMELHLIHYSYGVNSTEKGDLSSESTVSRIRTEHFPLTLESARPSHTSQYLCASSDPQVGSTGELFFGEGSRLTVL.